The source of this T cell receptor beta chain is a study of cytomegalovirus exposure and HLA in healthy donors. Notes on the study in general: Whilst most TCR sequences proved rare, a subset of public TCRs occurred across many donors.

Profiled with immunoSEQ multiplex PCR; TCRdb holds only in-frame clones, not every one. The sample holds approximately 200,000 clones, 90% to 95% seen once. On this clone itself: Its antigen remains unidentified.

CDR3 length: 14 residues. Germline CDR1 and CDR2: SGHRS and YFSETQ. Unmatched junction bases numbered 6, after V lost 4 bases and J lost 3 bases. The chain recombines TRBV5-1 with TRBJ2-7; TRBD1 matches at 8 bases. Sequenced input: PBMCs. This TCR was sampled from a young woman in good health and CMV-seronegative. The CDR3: CASSRDRLYYEQYF. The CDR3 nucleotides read TGCGCCAGCAGCAGGGACAGGCTATACTACGAGCAGTACTTC.